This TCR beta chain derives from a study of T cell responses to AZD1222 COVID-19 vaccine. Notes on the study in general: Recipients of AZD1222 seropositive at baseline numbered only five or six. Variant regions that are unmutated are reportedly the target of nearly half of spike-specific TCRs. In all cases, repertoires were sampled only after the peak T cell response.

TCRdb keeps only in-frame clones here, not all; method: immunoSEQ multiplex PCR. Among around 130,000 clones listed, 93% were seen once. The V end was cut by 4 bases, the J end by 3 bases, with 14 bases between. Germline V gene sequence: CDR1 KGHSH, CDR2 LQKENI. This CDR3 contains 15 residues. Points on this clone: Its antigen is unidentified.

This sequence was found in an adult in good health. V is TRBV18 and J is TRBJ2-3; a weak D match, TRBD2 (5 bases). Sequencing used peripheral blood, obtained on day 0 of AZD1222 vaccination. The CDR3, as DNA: TGTGCCAGCTCACGGATGGCCTCGGGGACAGATACGCAGTATTTT. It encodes CASSRMASGTDTQYF.